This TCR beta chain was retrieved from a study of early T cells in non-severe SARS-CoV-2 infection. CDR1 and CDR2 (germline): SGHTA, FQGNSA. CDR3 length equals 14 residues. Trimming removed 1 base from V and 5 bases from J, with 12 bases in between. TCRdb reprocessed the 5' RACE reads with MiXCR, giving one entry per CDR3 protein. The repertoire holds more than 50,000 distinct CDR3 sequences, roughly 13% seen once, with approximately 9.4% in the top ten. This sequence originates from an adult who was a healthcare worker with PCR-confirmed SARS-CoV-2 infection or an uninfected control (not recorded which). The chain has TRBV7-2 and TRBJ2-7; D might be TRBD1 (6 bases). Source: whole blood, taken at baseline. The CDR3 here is CASSLEQGVHEQYF. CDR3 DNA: TGTGCCAGCAGCTTAGAACAGGGAGTCCACGAGCAGTACTTC. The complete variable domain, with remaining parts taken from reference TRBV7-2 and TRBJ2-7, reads GAGVSQSPSNKVTEKGKDVELRCDPISGHTALYWYRQSLGQGLEFLIYFQGNSAPDKSGLPSDRFSAERTGGSVSTLTIQRTQQEDSAVYLCASSLEQGVHEQYFGPGTRLTVT.